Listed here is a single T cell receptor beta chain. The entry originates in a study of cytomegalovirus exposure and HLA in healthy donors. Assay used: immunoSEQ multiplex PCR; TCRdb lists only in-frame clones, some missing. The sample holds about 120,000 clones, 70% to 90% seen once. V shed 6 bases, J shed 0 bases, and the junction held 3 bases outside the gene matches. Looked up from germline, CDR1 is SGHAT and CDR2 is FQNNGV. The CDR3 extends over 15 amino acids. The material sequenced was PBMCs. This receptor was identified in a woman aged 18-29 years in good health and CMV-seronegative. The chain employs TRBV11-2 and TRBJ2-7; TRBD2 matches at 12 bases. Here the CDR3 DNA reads TGTGCCAGCAGAGGACTAGCGGGGCGCTCCTACGAGCAGTACTTC. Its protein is CASRGLAGRSYEQYF. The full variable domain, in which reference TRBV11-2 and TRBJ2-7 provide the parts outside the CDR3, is EAGVAQSPRYKIIEKRQSVAFWCNPISGHATLYWYQQILGQGPKLLIQFQNNGVVDDSQLPKDRFSAERLKGVDSTLKIQPAKLEDSAVYLCASRGLAGRSYEQYFGPGTRLTVT.